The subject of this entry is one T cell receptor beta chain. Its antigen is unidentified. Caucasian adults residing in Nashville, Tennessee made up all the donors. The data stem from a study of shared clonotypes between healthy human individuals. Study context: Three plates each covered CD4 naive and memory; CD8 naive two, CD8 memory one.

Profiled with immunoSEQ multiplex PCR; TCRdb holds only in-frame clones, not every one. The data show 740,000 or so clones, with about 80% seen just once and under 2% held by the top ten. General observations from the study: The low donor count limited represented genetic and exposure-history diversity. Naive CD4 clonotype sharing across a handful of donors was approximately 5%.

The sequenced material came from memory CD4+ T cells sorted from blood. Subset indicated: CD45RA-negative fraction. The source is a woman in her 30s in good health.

The CDR3 loop reads CASRFPGNIQYF. CDR3 coding DNA: TGTGCCAGCAGGTTCCCAGGGAACATTCAGTACTTC. J is TRBJ2-4 and V is TRBV2, with a possible D match to TRBD1 (5 bases). The V and J ends lost 6 bases and 7 bases respectively, with 10 bases between them. Germline assignment: CDR1 SNHLY and CDR2 FYNNEI. The CDR3 has 12 amino acids. Together with reference TRBV2 and TRBJ2-4, the CDR3 gives the full variable domain: EPEVTQTPSHQVTQMGQEVILRCVPISNHLYFYWYRQILGQKVEFLVSFYNNEISEKSEIFDDQFSVERPDGSNFTLKIRSTKLEDSAMYFCASRFPGNIQYFGAGTRLSVL.